The 27 T cell receptor beta chains reported below all come from one sample, sequenced in a study of blood T cell repertoires in COVID-19. The assay was immunoSEQ multiplex PCR, and TCRdb's table has in-frame clones only and misses some. The top ten hold about a tenth of the sample, which has around 130,000 clones, around 81% seen once. Input material: peripheral blood. These receptors were obtained from a human donor in a cohort sampled during active COVID-19.

The rearrangement uses TRBV4-1 and TRBJ2-3, with D tentatively TRBD2 (5 bases). This CDR3 comprises 17 residues. Trimming took off 2 bases at V and 1 base at J, with 16 bases between the two ends. CDR1 is MGHRA, CDR2 YSYEKL, per germline. The CDR3 protein is CASSQLPRGQGTDTQYF. The CDR3 DNA reads as TGCGCCAGCAGCCAACTCCCCCGAGGGCAGGGCACAGATACGCAGTATTTT.

V usage is TRBV6-2 or TRBV6-3 and J usage is TRBJ2-1; D may be TRBD1 (5 bases). Germline-derived CDR1 and CDR2 are MNHEY and SVGEGT. CDR3 length: 15 residues. V was pared by 6 bases and J by 3 bases, with 15 bases between. CDR3 DNA sequence: TGTGCCAGCAGCACAGGAGAACTAAACTACAATGAGCAGTTCTTC. It yields the protein CASSTGELNYNEQFF.

The V gene is TRBV10-3, the J gene TRBJ2-2; tentatively, D is TRBD1 (6 bases). Germline values: CDR1 ENHRY, CDR2 SYGVKD. Between the trimmed V and J ends, which lost 3 bases and 3 bases, there was a span of 8 bases. CDR3 size: 14 residues. The CDR3 sequence: CAISEAGDTGELFF. CDR3 in DNA: TGTGCCATCAGTGAAGCAGGGGACACCGGGGAGCTGTTTTTT.

This clone showed up many times. The CDR3 loop is CASSQRQGSFF. For the CDR3, the DNA is TGTGCCAGCAGTCAAAGACAGGGTTCGTTCTTC. The V gene is TRBV25-1, the J gene TRBJ2-1, with 7 bases lining up with TRBD1. The CDR3 runs to 11 residues. CDR1 and CDR2 (germline): MGHDK, SYGVNS. Losses at the gene ends were 5 bases for V and 15 bases for J; bases not matched to a gene: 7.

This clone is a singleton in its sample. The chain is built from TRBV6-5 and TRBJ1-4; a possible D gene is TRBD1 (5 bases). V was pared by 4 bases and J by 2 bases, with 11 bases between. This CDR3 spans 15 amino acids. Germline loops: CDR1 MNHEY, CDR2 SVGAGI. The DNA for the CDR3 is TGTGCCAGCAGTTTAGGGGTCGCGACTAATGAAAAACTGTTTTTT. Protein: CASSLGVATNEKLFF.

The V call is TRBV11-3, the J call TRBJ2-7; TRBD2 is a possible D gene (6 bases). V shed 5 bases and J shed 6 bases, with 20 bases lying between them. The CDR3 has 15 amino acids. Germline CDR1 reads SGHNT; CDR2 reads YENEEA. CDR3 amino acids: CASSQTTGSEGEQYF. The CDR3 coding sequence is TGTGCCAGCAGCCAAACGACCGGGAGCGAAGGCGAGCAGTACTTC.

The J gene is TRBJ1-6, the V gene TRBV5-1, with D unclear. Trimming shortened V by 2 bases and J by 7 bases, and 13 bases separated the two germline ends. The CDR3 covers 15 residues. Germline values: CDR1 SGHRS, CDR2 YFSETQ. This CDR3 reads CASSLVLETNSPLHF. CDR3 coding DNA: TGCGCCAGCAGCTTAGTCTTGGAGACGAATTCACCCCTCCACTTT.

V and J are TRBV19 and TRBJ2-2; possibly TRBD1 for D (6 bases). Germline lookup yields CDR1 LNHDA and CDR2 SQIVND (reference sequence). The CDR3 sequence is 15 residues long. V lost 5 bases and J 1 base, leaving 11 bases between the germline ends. The DNA of the CDR3 is TGTGCCAGTAGTTCCACAGGGAGGAACACCGGGGAGCTGTTTTTT. Translated, it gives CASSSTGRNTGELFF.

The genes are TRBV3-1 (or the pseudogene TRBV3-2) and TRBJ1-2; D may be TRBD1 (5 bases). Trimming left V 1 base short and J 11 bases short, with 14 bases between. CDR3 length: 13 amino acids. Germline V lookup: CDR1 LGHDT, CDR2 YNNKEL (reference sequence). The CDR3 nucleotides read TGTGCCAGCAGCCAAGGCGGCAATAGGGGTTACACCTTC. This encodes CASSQGGNRGYTF.

The V and J genes are TRBV4-1 and TRBJ2-2; TRBD2 matches at 13 bases. Germline CDR1 reads MGHRA; CDR2 reads YSYEKL. After removal of 4 bases from V and 11 bases from J, the junction contained 10 bases not matched to a gene. This CDR3 spans 16 amino acids. The CDR3 nucleotides are TGCGCCAGCAGCCTAAAACTACTAGCGGGGGGGCCCGAGCTGTTTTTT. Its translation: CASSLKLLAGGPELFF.

V gene TRBV4-2 combines with J gene TRBJ2-3, with TRBD1 identical over 7 bases. The junction had 5 bases not matched to a gene; V was cut back by 1 base and J by 10 bases. Germline V gene sequence: CDR1 LGHNA, CDR2 YNFKEQ. The CDR3 runs 13 residues. DNA of the CDR3: TGTGCCAGCAGCCAAGGACGACAGGGTCCGCAGTATTTT. It codes for CASSQGRQGPQYF.

The chain couples TRBV5-1 to TRBJ1-1; D is ambiguous. Trimming took off 3 bases at V and 3 bases at J, with 6 bases between the two ends. The CDR3 covers 12 residues. Germline V lookup: CDR1 SGHRS, CDR2 YFSETQ. For the CDR3, the DNA is TGCGCCAGCAGCTCCGGGTACACTGAAGCTTTCTTT. Translating it yields CASSSGYTEAFF.

The chain carries TRBV30 and TRBJ1-5; D is ambiguous. CDR1 GTSNPN and CDR2 SVGIG come from the germline V gene (reference sequence). The CDR3 sequence is 15 residues long. Trimming stripped 0 bases from V and 0 bases from J, with 9 bases between. This CDR3 is CAWSVPGDSNQPQHF. The CDR3 nucleotides are TGTGCCTGGAGTGTACCAGGTGATAGCAATCAGCCCCAGCATTTT.

This clone was counted between two and nine times. The rearrangement joins TRBV5-1 to TRBJ1-1, with D tentatively TRBD1 (6 bases). This CDR3 spans 13 amino acids. CDR1 and CDR2 from the germline V gene are SGHRS and YFSETQ. The V end lost 0 bases, the J end lost 10 bases, and 13 bases lay between the germline ends. CDR3 sequence: CASSLEQGRVAFF. The CDR3 DNA is TGCGCCAGCAGCTTGGAACAGGGTAGGGTAGCTTTCTTT.

This clone was observed a handful of times. CDR3 in amino acids: CASSHFEGQGTGELFF. The CDR3 bases are TGTGCCAGCAGCCACTTTGAAGGGCAGGGGACCGGGGAGCTGTTTTTT. The chain combines TRBV3-1 (or the pseudogene TRBV3-2) with TRBJ2-2, with a tentative D call TRBD1 (6 bases). The V end lost 3 bases, the J end lost 5 bases, and 16 bases lay between the germline ends. CDR1 is LGHDT, CDR2 YNNKEL, per germline (reference sequence). The CDR3 is 16 residues long.

The chain is built from TRBV28 and TRBJ2-7, with TRBD1 matching 7 bases. Germline CDR1 and CDR2: MDHEN and SYDVKM. This CDR3 comprises 13 residues. J was trimmed by 4 bases and V by 9 bases; bases with no gene match: 9. The CDR3 spells CASDDRATYEQYF. In DNA form, the CDR3 reads TGTGCCAGTGACGACAGGGCTACTTACGAGCAGTACTTC.

V usage is TRBV19 and J usage is TRBJ1-6; 10 bases line up with TRBD1. This CDR3 spans 20 amino acids. V lost 3 bases to trimming and J lost 0 bases; unmatched junction nucleotides: 11. Germline CDR1 reads LNHDA; CDR2 reads SQIVND (reference sequence). The CDR3 DNA reads as TGTGCCAGTAGTATTTCGGGACAGGGGTTGTGGGACTCCTATAATTCACCCCTCCACTTT. Translation gives CASSISGQGLWDSYNSPLHF. The full variable domain, completed using reference TRBV19 and TRBJ1-6, is DGGITQSPKYLFRKEGQNVTLSCEQNLNHDAMYWYRQDPGQGLRLIYYSQIVNDFQKGDIAEGYSVSREKKESFPLTVTSAQKNPTAFYLCASSISGQGLWDSYNSPLHFGNGTRLTVT.

The rearrangement joins TRBV28 to TRBJ2-7; D is possibly TRBD1 (6 bases). The germline gives CDR1 MDHEN, CDR2 SYDVKM. The V end was cut by 7 bases, the J end by 1 base, with 17 bases between. CDR3 size: 15 residues. The CDR3 coding sequence is TGTGCCAGCACAGACTCGGGACAAGCTTCCTACGAGCAGTACTTC. Translation gives CASTDSGQASYEQYF.

The chain carries TRBV5-6 and TRBJ2-7; TRBD1 might be the D (6 bases). Germline V lookup: CDR1 SGHDT, CDR2 YYEEEE. V lost 6 bases and J lost 0, with 10 bases in between. CDR3 length equals 13 residues. The DNA of the CDR3 is TGTGCCAGCACTACAGGGCTCTCCTACGAGCAGTACTTC. It codes for CASTTGLSYEQYF.

This clone was observed once. The CDR3 here is CASSAVSGANVLTF. CDR3 in DNA: TGTGCCAGCAGTGCGGTCTCTGGGGCCAACGTCCTGACTTTC. V and J are TRBV2 and TRBJ2-6, with D uncertain. The CDR3 totals 14 residues. Germline CDR1 and CDR2: SNHLY and FYNNEI. Trimming removed 4 bases from V and 0 bases from J, with 4 bases in between.

The gene calls are TRBV5-1 and TRBJ1-6, with a possible D match to TRBD1 (5 bases). V gave up 4 bases and J gave up 7 bases, with 18 bases separating them. Germline-derived CDR1 and CDR2 are SGHRS and YFSETQ. The CDR3 covers 16 residues. The CDR3 nucleotides read TGCGCCAGCAGCCCCGGTTGGGGGGGAACCAATTCACCCCTCCACTTT. Protein: CASSPGWGGTNSPLHF.

This chain links TRBV2 with TRBJ1-4; 8 bases are shared with TRBD1. Germline V gene data show CDR1 as SNHLY and CDR2 as FYNNEI. This CDR3 contains 14 residues. V gave up 6 bases and J gave up 7 bases; unmatched junction bases: 7. CDR3 nucleotide sequence: TGTGCCAGCAGAACCGGGACAGGTTTTGAAAAACTGTTTTTT. It is translated as CASRTGTGFEKLFF.

Comments on this clone: The junction shows a germline mismatch at one end, possibly a read error. This sequence joins TRBV27 and TRBJ2-7; maybe TRBD1 (5 bases). This CDR3 is 13 amino acids long. Germline CDR1 is MNHEY and CDR2 is SMNVEV (reference sequence). This CDR3 reads CATSRQPPYEQYF. The CDR3, as DNA: TGTGCCACCAGTCGACAGCCACCCTACGAGCAGTACTTC.

The chain couples TRBV18 to TRBJ1-2, with no clear D. The CDR3 has 15 amino acids. V was shortened by 0 bases and J by 4 bases, with 12 bases between the two germline ends. Germline V gene data show CDR1 as KGHSH and CDR2 as LQKENI. CDR3 sequence reads: CASSPPAGPTYGYTF. The CDR3 region has the DNA TGTGCCAGCTCACCACCCGCGGGTCCGACCTATGGCTACACCTTC.

V and J are TRBV5-4 and TRBJ2-1; D uncertain. V shed 4 bases and J shed 7 bases, with 18 bases lying between them. This CDR3 contains 15 residues. From germline, CDR1 is SGHNT and CDR2 YYREEE (reference sequence). This chain's CDR3 is CASSPDPGGGNEQFF. In DNA, the CDR3 is TGTGCCAGCAGCCCCGACCCGGGTGGTGGTAATGAGCAGTTCTTC.

The chain is built from TRBV7-9 and TRBJ1-4; the match to TRBD1 covers 8 bases. The germline V gene encodes CDR1 SEHNR and CDR2 FQNEAQ (reference sequence). The length of the CDR3 is 17 residues. V shed 5 bases, J shed 0 bases, and the junction held 8 bases outside the gene matches. The CDR3 loop reads CASSPSTGVATNEKLFF. In DNA, the CDR3 is TGTGCCAGCAGCCCTTCGACAGGGGTAGCAACTAATGAAAAACTGTTTTTT.

The genes are TRBV28 and TRBJ1-6, with 8 bases aligning to TRBD1. V gave up 6 bases and J gave up 6 bases; unmatched junction bases: 10. CDR1 and CDR2 from the germline V gene are MDHEN and SYDVKM. The length of the CDR3 is 16 residues. The CDR3 protein is CASSFQGAFGNSPLHF. CDR3 coding DNA: TGTGCCAGCAGCTTCCAGGGGGCCTTCGGTAATTCACCCCTCCACTTT. The full variable domain, completed using reference TRBV28 and TRBJ1-6, is DVKVTQSSRYLVKRTGEKVFLECVQDMDHENMFWYRQDPGLGLRLIYFSYDVKMKEKGDIPEGYSVSREKKERFSLILESASTNQTSMYLCASSFQGAFGNSPLHFGNGTRLTVT.